This TCR beta chain appears in the sequencing data of a study of CDR3 diversity in severe acne. TCRdb itself ran the PCR reads through MiXCR, one entry per CDR3 protein. In the table there are 84,000 or so distinct CDR3 sequences, 48% of which are singletons. The V and J ends lost 0 bases and 1 base respectively, with 12 bases between them. Germline CDR1 KGHSH, CDR2 LQKENI. This CDR3 has 16 residues. The chain links TRBV18 to TRBJ1-1; D is unresolved. The specimen sequenced was blood. This receptor was obtained from a male donor in good health, serving as a control. CDR3: CASSPPALGPNTEAFF. CDR3 DNA sequence: TGTGCCAGCTCACCACCGGCGCTGGGTCCGAACACTGAAGCTTTCTTT.